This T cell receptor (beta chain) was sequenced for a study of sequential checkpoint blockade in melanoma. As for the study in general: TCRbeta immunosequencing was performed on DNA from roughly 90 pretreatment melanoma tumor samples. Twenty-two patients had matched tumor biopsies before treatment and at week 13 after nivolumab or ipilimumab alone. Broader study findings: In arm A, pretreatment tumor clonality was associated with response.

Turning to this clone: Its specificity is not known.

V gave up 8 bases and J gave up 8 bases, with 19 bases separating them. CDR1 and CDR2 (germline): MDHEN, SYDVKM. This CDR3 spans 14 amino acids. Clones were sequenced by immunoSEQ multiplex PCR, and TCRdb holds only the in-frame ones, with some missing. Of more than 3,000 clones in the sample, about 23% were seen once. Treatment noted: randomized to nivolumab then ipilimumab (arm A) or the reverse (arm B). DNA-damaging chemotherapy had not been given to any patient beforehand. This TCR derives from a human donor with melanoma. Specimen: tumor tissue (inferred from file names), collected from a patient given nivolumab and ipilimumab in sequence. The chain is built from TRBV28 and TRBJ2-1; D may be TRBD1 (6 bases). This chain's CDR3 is CASRRGQRGYEQFF. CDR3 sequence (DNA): TGTGCCAGCCGACGGGGACAAAGAGGGTATGAGCAGTTCTTC.